This T cell receptor beta chain was sequenced during a study of T cell responses to AZD1222 COVID-19 vaccine (dated by TCRdb to about 2021). Turning to the overall study: AZD1222 recipients with second doses at about 4 weeks or about 12 weeks were pooled, because spike-specific TCR depth and breadth did not differ between schedules. Trial participants were enrolled by age into 18-55, 56-69 and 70-plus year subgroups, with approximately 150, 30 and 60 TCR-sequenced participants respectively. A total of 240 or so trial participants underwent TCR sequencing, of whom 207 had received two doses of AZD1222 and about 26 had received two doses of the MenACWY control vaccine. Overall study results and their limits: Participants were mostly white British, with more females than males. The authors suggested clonal diversity may have been underestimated. The whole spike protein was spanned by vaccine-associated CD4 TCRs, and dominant responses were seen in regions 160-218 and 743-854. Because no day 14 peak-response samples were available, the repertoires could be characterized only after the peak T cell response. After two AZD1222 doses, both the breadth and the depth of spike-specific TCRs were significantly higher than at day 0 and than in MenACWY recipients. In the small 56-69-year group, the increase in depth fell short of significance, most likely because of low power. Reportedly, close to half of the unique spike-specific TCRs recognized epitopes lying outside the regions that are mutated in the B.1.351 and B.1.1.7 variants. Conclusions about previously exposed vaccinees are limited because only five to seven AZD1222 recipients were SARS-CoV-2 seropositive at baseline.

On this clone itself: What antigen it recognizes has not been identified. Per-base qualities were not stored, and no clone one base away is much larger.

The meaning of the sample's time point label: baseline before first vaccination. Samples from vaccinated people were obtained from the UK trials COV001 and COV002, which included a single-blind randomized controlled phase 2/3 trial of AZD1222 (ChAdOx1 nCoV-19) in healthy adults. Trial participant PBMC samples were collected at day 0 and day 28 after the second dose for TCRbeta chain sequencing. The CDR3 regions of human TCRbeta chains were analyzed by immunosequencing. As for how the authors treated the data: TCRs in the repertoires were matched against a reference library of SARS-CoV-2-specific TCRs that had been generated with the MIRA antigen-specificity platform. Breadth was defined as the fraction of unique TCRs that were SARS-CoV-2-associated. Depth was defined as the fraction of total T cells that were SARS-CoV-2-associated. Using the MIRA data, every spike-specific TCR was mapped to the spike region that the TCR reacted to and assigned to either a CD4 or a CD8 class. Log10-transformed breadth and depth values were compared by one-way ANOVA with Sidak's multiple comparisons tests. Drawn from immuneACCESS, this table holds only the in-frame rearrangements with V and J called that TCRdb kept. Clones are partly lost; checked studies trace under half to an unresolved V gene and leave the rest unexplained. Clone size and V and J calls were adopted from that table, with D and trimming inferred from the DNA. In this sample the table shows roughly 150,000 clones, under 95% of which occur a single time. The top ten constitute 4.4% of the sample.

The CDR3 starts with the cysteine, ends with the phenylalanine, and has 13 residues. The CDR3 DNA has 39 bases and is translated from base 1. Trimming removed 1 base from V and 1 base from J, leaving 2 bases between the germline ends. The receptor comes from an adult in good health. Here the sequenced sample was peripheral blood, taken on day 0 of AZD1222 vaccination. Recombination connected TRBV12-3 or TRBV12-4 to TRBJ1-3, with the D gene not confidently named. At the DNA level, the sequence is TGTGCCAGCAGTTTAGGTTCTGGAAACACCATATATTTT. It encodes CASSLGSGNTIYF.